The TCR beta chain described here comes from a study of cytomegalovirus exposure and HLA in healthy donors. Looking at the study overall: About 85 million unique TCRs from HLA-typed donors were held in an early release of data. Points from the study as a whole: What a later analysis reportedly showed was that an Asian-associated ancestry cluster had fewer N-insertions than the 666-donor mean. Reported performance of the classifier showed diagnosis of cytomegalovirus status with high specificity and sensitivity.

At sampling all donors were nominally healthy, likely with unrecorded immune exposures. A note on this clone: Its antigen is as yet unknown.

The PCR ran on 60 Vbeta and 13 Jbeta primers. Sequencing was performed with immunoSEQ multiplex PCR; in TCRdb, only in-frame clones are kept and a portion is missing. The sample includes under 150,000 clones, around 81% of them seen just once. The CDR3 sequence is 16 residues long. The germline gives CDR1 MNHEY, CDR2 SMNVEV (reference sequence). The V and J ends lost 3 bases and 3 bases, in that order; junction bases with no gene match: 10. This chain joins TRBV27 and TRBJ2-7; TRBD2 matches 8 bases. Sequenced: PBMCs. This sequence originates from a man aged 45-65 years in good health and CMV-seronegative. CDR3 nucleotide sequence: TGTGCCAGCAGTTTGAAGGGCGGGAGGCCAATCTACGAGCAGTACTTC. It is translated as CASSLKGGRPIYEQYF.